This TCR beta chain was captured in a study of OX40 agonist ivuxolimab in advanced cancers. The overall study: At 0.01 to 10 mg/kg, ivuxolimab was administered intravenously to patients every 2 weeks.

Sequenced by immunoSEQ multiplex PCR; TCRdb stores in-frame clones only, minus some. The sample holds about 97,000 clones; 85% to 90% are singletons and the top ten take 5.5%. CDR3 length: 15 residues. V was clipped by 6 bases and J by 4 bases; unmatched bases: 7. CDR1 is SNHLY, CDR2 FYNNEI, per germline. The origin of this receptor is an adult with an advanced solid tumor such as melanoma, head and neck, liver or kidney cancer. The sample was CD4+ or CD8+ T cells sorted from blood, taken in a trial of the OX40 agonist ivuxolimab. The gene calls are TRBV2 and TRBJ2-7; TRBD1 aligns across 12 bases. The chain's CDR3 is CASSAGTGGFYEQYF. The CDR3 DNA sequence: TGTGCCAGCAGCGCCGGGACAGGGGGCTTTTACGAGCAGTACTTC.